Sequencing of this T cell receptor beta chain was carried out in a study of T cells in women clearing cervical HPV infection. Study overall: Donors had HPV16-related CIN3 or worse; 2 had invasive cancer. Study-wide findings and caveats: TRBV6-7 relative abundance averaged approximately 0.11% in cases and about 0.17% in controls. CIN3+ cases had significantly higher TCR richness than controls; evenness did not differ.

Using immunoSEQ multiplex PCR, the repertoire was profiled, and TCRdb retains in-frame clones only, with some absent. Its listing shows tens of thousands of clones. Concerning this clone: Its antigen is unknown. The missing CDR3 end, 3 residues past where the read stops, is filled in from the germline J gene.

MY09/MY11 PCR detected cervical HPV DNA; dot-blot assigned genotypes. V gave up 1 base and J gave up 5 bases, with 17 bases separating them. The germline CDR1 and CDR2 sequences are LNHDA and SQIVND (reference sequence). This CDR3 is 16 amino acids long. The source material was blood buffy coat. The chain joins TRBV19 to TRBJ2-5; D gene ambiguous. This TCR came from a woman aged 18 to 75 with a cervical HPV16 infection that either progressed to CIN3+ or cleared (not recorded which). The CDR3: CASSIGSLGSSETQYF. The sequenced CDR3 bases are TGTGCCAGTAGTATAGGATCTCTGGGCAGTTCGGAGACC.